This T cell receptor beta chain was observed in a study of beta chain features in type 1 diabetes. Study-wide background: In age, gender and cell yields, patients were similar to healthy donors. The study's findings and limits: Researchers report that Type 1 diabetes patients had moderately but significantly shorter TCRB CDR3s across all four CD4+ subsets. Individuals with type 1 diabetes displayed fewer insertions and more deletions at VDJ junctions.

TCRB transcripts that were expressed got sequenced, as all of the isolated RNA had been reverse transcribed. Clones were sequenced by immunoSEQ multiplex PCR, and TCRdb holds only the in-frame ones, with some missing. Of roughly 500,000 clones in the sample, 9.5% to 12% were seen once. The germline V and J ends were trimmed by 3 bases and 1 base, with 10 bases remaining between them. The germline gives CDR1 LNHDA, CDR2 SQIVND (reference sequence). The CDR3 is made up of 15 amino acids. This clone occurred a few times. As yet, its antigen is unknown. The origin of this receptor is a woman aged 18-35 years in good health. The chain has TRBV19 and TRBJ2-1, with D maybe TRBD2 (5 bases). Specimen: naive CD4+ T cells from blood. CDR3 amino acids: CASSMKDWSYNEQFF. CDR3 DNA: TGTGCCAGTAGTATGAAGGACTGGTCCTACAATGAGCAGTTCTTC.